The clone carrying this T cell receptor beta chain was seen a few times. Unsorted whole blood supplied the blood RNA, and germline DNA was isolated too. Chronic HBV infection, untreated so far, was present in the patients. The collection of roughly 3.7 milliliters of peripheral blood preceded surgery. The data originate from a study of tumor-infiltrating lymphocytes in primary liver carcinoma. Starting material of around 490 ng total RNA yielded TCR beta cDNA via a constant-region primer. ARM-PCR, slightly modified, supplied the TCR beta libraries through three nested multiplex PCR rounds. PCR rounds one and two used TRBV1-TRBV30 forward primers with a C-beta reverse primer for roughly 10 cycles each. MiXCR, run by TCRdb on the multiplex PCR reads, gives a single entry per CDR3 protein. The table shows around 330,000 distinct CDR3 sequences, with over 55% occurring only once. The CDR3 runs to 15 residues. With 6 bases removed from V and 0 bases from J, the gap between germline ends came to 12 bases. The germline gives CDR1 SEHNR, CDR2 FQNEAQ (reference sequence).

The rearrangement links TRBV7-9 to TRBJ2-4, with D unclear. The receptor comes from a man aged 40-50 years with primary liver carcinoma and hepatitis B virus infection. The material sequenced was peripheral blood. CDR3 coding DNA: TGTGCCAGCAGTCCGACGGATCTAGCCAAAAACATTCAGTACTTC. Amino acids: CASSPTDLAKNIQYF.